Listed here is a single T cell receptor beta chain. The repertoire was sequenced with immunoSEQ multiplex PCR; TCRdb's copy has only in-frame clones and lacks some. The sample consists of about 48,000 clones, approximately 79% of them appearing once. At cycle 4 day 1, cycle 7 day 1, and baseline, blood was sampled. These data are taken from a study of OX40 agonist ivuxolimab in advanced cancers. About the research overall: Administration of intravenous ivuxolimab to patients occurred every 2 weeks at 0.01 to 10 mg/kg.

This sample comprised CD4+ or CD8+ T cells sorted from blood, obtained in a trial of the OX40 agonist ivuxolimab. This receptor was identified in an adult with an advanced solid tumor such as melanoma, head and neck, liver or kidney cancer.

This CDR3 is CASSLGSTGTEAFF. CDR3 DNA sequence: TGTGCCAGCAGTTTAGGATCGACGGGGACTGAAGCTTTCTTT. The rearrangement links TRBV6-6 to TRBJ1-1, with D unclear. The CDR3 length is 14 residues. Trimming took 4 bases from V and 5 from J, leaving 14 bases between them. Germline loops: CDR1 MNHNY, CDR2 SVGAGI (reference sequence).